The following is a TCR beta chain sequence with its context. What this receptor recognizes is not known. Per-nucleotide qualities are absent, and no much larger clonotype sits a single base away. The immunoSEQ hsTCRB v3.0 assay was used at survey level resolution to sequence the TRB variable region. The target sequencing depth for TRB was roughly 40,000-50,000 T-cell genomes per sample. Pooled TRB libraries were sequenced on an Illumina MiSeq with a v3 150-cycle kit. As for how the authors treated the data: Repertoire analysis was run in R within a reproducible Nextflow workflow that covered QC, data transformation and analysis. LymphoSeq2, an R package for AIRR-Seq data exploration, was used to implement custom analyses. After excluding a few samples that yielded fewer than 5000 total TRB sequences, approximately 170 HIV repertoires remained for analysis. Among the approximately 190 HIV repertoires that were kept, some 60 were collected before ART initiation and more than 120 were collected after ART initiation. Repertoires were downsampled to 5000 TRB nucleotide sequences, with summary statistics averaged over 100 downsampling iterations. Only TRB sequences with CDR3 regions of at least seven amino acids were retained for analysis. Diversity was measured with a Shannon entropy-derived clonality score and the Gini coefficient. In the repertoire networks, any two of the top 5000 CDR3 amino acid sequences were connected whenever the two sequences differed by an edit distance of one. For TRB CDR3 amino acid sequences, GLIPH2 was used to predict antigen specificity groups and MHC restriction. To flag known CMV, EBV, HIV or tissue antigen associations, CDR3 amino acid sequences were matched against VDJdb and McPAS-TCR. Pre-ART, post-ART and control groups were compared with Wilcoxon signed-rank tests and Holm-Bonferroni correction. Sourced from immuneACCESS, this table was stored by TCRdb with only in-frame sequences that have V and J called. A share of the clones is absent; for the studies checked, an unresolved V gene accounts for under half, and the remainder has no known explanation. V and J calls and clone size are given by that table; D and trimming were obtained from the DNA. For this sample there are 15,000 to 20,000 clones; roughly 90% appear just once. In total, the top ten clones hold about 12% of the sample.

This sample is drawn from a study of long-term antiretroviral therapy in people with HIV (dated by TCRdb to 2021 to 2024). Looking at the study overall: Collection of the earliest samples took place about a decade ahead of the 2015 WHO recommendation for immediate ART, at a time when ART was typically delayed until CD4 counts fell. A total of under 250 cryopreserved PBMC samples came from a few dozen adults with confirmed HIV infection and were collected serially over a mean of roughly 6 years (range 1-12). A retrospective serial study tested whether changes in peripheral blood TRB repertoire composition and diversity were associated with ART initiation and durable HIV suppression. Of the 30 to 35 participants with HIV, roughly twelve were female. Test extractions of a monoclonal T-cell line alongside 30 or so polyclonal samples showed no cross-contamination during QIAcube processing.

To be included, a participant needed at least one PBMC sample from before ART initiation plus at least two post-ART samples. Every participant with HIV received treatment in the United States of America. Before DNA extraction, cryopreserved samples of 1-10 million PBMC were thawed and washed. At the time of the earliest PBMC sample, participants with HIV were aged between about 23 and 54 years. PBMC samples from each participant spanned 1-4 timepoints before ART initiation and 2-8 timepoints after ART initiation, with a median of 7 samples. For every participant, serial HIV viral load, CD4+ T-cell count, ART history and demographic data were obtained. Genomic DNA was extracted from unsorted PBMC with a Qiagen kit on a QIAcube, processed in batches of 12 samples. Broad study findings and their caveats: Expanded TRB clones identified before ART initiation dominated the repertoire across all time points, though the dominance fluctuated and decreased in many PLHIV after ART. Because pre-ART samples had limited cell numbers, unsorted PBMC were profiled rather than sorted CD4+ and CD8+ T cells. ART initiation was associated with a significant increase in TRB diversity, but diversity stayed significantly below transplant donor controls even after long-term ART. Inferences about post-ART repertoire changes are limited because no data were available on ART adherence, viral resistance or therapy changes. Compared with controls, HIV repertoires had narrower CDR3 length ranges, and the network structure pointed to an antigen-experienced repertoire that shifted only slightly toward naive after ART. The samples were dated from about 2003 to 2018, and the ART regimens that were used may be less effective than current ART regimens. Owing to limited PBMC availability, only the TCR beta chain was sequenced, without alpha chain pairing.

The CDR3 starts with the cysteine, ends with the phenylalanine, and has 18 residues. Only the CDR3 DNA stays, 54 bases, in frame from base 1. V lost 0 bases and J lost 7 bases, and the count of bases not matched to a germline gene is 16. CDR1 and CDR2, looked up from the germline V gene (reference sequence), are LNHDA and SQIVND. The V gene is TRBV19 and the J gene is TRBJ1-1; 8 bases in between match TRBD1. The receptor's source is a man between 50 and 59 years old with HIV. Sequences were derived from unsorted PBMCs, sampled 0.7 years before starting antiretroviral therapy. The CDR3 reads CASSIDGQGFGYYSEAFF. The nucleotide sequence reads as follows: TGTGCCAGTAGTATAGATGGACAGGGTTTCGGATATTACAGTGAAGCTTTCTTT. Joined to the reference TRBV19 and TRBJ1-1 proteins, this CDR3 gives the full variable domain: DGGITQSPKYLFRKEGQNVTLSCEQNLNHDAMYWYRQDPGQGLRLIYYSQIVNDFQKGDIAEGYSVSREKKESFPLTVTSAQKNPTAFYLCASSIDGQGFGYYSEAFFGQGTRLTVV.